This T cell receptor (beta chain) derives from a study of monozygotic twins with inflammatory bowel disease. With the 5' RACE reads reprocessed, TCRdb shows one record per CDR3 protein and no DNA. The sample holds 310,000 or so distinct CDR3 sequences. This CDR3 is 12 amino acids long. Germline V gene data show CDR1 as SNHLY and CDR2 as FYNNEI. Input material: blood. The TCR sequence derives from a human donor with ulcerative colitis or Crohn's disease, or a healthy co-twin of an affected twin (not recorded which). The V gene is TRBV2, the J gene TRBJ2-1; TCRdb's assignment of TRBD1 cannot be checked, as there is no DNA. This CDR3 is CANTGLVNEQFF.